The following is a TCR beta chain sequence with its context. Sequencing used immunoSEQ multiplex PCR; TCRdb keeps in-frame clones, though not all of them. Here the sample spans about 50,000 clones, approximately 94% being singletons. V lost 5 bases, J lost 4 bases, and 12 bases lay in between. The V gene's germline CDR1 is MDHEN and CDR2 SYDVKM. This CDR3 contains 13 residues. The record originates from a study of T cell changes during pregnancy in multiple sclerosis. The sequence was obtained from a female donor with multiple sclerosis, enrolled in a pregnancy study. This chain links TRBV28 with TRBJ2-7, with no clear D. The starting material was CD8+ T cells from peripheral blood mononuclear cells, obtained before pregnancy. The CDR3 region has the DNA TGTGCCAGCAGTCCCCGAGCGCCTTACGAGCAGTACTTC. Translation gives CASSPRAPYEQYF. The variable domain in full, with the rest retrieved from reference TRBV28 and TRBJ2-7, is DVKVTQSSRYLVKRTGEKVFLECVQDMDHENMFWYRQDPGLGLRLIYFSYDVKMKEKGDIPEGYSVSREKKERFSLILESASTNQTSMYLCASSPRAPYEQYFGPGTRLTVT.